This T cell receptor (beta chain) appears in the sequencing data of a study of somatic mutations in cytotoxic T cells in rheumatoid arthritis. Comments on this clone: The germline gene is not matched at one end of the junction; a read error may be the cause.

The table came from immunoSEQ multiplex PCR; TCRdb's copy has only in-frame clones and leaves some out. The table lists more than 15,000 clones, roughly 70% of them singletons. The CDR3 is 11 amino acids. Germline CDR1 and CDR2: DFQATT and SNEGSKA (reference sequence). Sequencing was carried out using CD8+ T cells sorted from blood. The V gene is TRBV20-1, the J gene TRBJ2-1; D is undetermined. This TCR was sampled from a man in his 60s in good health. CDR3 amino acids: CSARDIGVELF. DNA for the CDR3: TGCAGTGCTAGAGATATCGGAGTAGAACTCTTC.